This T cell receptor beta chain is drawn from a study of T cells in Graves' hyperthyroidism and ophthalmopathy. This clonotype has a count of ten or more. Amplification yielded TCR beta CDR3 regions, with RNA transcripts as the source. Researchers ran a first-round RT-PCR on the TCR CDR3 using the HTBI primer set. Using its own MiXCR run on the multiplex PCR reads, TCRdb lists one record per CDR3 protein. The top ten clones hold around 20% of a sample with a few hundred thousand distinct CDR3 sequences, 46% of them seen once. V was pared by 6 bases and J by 9 bases, with 24 bases between. From germline, CDR1 is MNHEY and CDR2 SVGEGT. This CDR3 has 16 amino acids.

Sequencing used peripheral blood or thyroid tissue (not recorded which). The sequence came from an adult woman with Graves' disease, either hyperthyroidism or ophthalmopathy (not recorded which). The V gene is TRBV6-2 or TRBV6-3, the J gene TRBJ1-5, with D possibly matching TRBD1 (5 bases). CDR3 coding DNA: TGTGCCAGCAGCCCTGCCCGGGACGGCACCGGCCGGCCCCAGCATTTT. Protein: CASSPARDGTGRPQHF.